The T cell receptor (beta chain) described here comes from a study of OX40 agonist ivuxolimab in advanced cancers. Study observations and caveats: The work left the antigen specificity of expanded peripheral T cells undetermined. On average, CD8+ T cells had more expanded clones than CD4+. Partial responders treated at 0.1-3.0 mg/kg exhibited clonal expansion among the lowest measured.

Repertoires were generated with immunoSEQ multiplex PCR, while TCRdb's copy carries only in-frame clones and drops some. In the table there are approximately 76,000 clones, 75% to 85% of which are singletons. Per germline, CDR1 SGHTA and CDR2 FQGNSA. The CDR3 contains 14 residues. V lost 1 base to trimming and J lost 7 bases, with 8 bases between them. On this clone itself: Its antigen is still unknown.

No patient had autoimmune disease or received systemic immunosuppression. The source material was CD4+ or CD8+ T cells sorted from blood, sampled in a trial of the OX40 agonist ivuxolimab. The sequence derives from an adult with an advanced solid tumor such as melanoma, head and neck, liver or kidney cancer. This sequence joins TRBV7-2 and TRBJ2-6; TRBD2 might be the D (6 bases). The CDR3 coding sequence is TGTGCCAGCAGCTTAGGGGGAGGAGCCAACGTCCTGACTTTC. It encodes CASSLGGGANVLTF.